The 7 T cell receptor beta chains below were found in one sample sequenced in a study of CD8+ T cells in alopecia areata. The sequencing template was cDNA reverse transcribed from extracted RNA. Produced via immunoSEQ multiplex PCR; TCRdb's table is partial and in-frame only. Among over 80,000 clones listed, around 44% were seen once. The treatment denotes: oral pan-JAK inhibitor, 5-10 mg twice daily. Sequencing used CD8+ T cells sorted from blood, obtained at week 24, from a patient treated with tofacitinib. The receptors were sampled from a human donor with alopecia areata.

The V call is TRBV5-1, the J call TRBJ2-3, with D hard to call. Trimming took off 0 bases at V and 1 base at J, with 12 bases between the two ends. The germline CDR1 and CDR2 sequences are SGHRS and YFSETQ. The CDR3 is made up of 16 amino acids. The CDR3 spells CASSLGEGPGTDTQYF. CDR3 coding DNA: TGCGCCAGCAGCTTGGGCGAAGGGCCTGGCACAGATACGCAGTATTTT.

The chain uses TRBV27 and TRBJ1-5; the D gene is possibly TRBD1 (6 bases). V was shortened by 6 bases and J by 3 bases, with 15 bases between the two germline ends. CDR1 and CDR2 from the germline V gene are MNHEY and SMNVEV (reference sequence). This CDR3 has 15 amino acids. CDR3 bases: TGTGCCAGCAGCCCCGACGGGGGACACAATCAGCCCCAGCATTTT. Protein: CASSPDGGHNQPQHF.

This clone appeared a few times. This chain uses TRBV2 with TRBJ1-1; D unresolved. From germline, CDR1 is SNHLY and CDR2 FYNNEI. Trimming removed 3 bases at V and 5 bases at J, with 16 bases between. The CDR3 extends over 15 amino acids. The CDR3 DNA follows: TGTGCCAGCAGTGAGCAACTGGGGATTCTTACTGAAGCTTTCTTT. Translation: CASSEQLGILTEAFF.

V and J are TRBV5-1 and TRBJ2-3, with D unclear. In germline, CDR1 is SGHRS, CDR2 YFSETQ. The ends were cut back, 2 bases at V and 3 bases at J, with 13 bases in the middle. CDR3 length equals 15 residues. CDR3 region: CASSFYSGLTDTQYF. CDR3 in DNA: TGCGCCAGCAGCTTTTACTCGGGTCTTACAGATACGCAGTATTTT.

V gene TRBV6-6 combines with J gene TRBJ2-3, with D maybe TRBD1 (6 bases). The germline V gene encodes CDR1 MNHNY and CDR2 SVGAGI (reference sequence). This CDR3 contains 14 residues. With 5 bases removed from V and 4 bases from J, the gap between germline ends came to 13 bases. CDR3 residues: CASSVMGAADTQYF. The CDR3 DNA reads TGTGCCAGCAGTGTGATGGGGGCCGCAGATACGCAGTATTTT.

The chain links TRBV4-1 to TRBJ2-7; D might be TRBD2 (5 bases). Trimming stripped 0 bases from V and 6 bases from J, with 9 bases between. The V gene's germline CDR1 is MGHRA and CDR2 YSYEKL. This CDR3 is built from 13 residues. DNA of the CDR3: TGCGCCAGCAGCCAAGACCCCCGGGGCGAGCAGTACTTC. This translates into CASSQDPRGEQYF.

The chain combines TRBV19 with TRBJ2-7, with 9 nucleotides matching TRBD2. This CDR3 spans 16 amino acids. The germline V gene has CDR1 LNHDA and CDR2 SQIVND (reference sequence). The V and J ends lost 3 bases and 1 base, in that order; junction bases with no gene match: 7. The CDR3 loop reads CASSIRLAAQSYEQYF. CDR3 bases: TGTGCCAGTAGTATCCGACTAGCGGCACAATCCTACGAGCAGTACTTC.